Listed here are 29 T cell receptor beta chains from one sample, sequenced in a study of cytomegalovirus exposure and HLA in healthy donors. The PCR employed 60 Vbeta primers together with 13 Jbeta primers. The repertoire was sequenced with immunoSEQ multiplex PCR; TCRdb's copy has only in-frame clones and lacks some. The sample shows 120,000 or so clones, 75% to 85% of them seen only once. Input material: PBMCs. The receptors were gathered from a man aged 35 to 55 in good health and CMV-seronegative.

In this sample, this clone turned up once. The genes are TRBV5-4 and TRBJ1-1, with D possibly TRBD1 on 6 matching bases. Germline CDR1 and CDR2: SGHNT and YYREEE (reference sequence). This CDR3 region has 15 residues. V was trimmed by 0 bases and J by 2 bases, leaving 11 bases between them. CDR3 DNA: TGTGCCAGCAGCTTGGCTGGGACACCTAACACTGAAGCTTTCTTT. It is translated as CASSLAGTPNTEAFF.

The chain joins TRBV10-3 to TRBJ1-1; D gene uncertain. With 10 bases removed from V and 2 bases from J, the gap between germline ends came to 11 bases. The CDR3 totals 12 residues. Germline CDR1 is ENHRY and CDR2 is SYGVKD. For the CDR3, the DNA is TGTGCCACCACGGGGAGTAACACTGAAGCTTTCTTT. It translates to CATTGSNTEAFF.

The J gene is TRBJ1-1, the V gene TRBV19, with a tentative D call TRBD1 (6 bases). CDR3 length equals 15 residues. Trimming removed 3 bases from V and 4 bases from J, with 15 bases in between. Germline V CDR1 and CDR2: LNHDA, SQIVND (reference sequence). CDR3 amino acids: CASSILGARGTEAFF. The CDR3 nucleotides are TGTGCCAGTAGTATTTTGGGGGCGCGCGGCACTGAAGCTTTCTTT.

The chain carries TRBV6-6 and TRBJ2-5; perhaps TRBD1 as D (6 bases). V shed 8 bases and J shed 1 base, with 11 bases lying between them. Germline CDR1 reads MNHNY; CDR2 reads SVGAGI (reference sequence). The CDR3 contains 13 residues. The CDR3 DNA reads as TGTGCCAGCGGACGGGACATCCAAGAGACCCAGTACTTC. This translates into CASGRDIQETQYF.

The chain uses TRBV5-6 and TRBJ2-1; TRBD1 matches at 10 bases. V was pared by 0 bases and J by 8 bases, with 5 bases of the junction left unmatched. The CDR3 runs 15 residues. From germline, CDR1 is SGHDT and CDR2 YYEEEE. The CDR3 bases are TGTGCCAGCAGCTTGGTTGGACAGGGGGGCGATGAGCAGTTCTTC. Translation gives CASSLVGQGGDEQFF.

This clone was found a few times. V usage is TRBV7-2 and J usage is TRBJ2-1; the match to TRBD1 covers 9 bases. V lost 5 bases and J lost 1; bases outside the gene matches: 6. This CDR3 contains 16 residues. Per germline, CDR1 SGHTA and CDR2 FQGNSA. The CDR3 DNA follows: TGTGCCAGCAGCACCGAGGGGACAGGGTCCTACAATGAGCAGTTCTTC. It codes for CASSTEGTGSYNEQFF.

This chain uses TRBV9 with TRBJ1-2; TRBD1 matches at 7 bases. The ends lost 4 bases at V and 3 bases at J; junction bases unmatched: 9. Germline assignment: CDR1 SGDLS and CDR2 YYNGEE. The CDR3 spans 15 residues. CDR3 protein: CASSPLQGRYYGYTF. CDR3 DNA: TGTGCCAGCAGCCCTCTACAGGGGCGCTACTATGGCTACACCTTC.

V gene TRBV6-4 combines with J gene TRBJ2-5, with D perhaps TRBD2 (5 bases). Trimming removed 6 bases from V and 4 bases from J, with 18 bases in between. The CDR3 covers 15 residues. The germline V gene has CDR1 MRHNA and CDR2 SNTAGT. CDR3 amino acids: CASRMTRLGGETQYF. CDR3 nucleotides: TGTGCCAGCAGAATGACACGACTTGGAGGAGAGACCCAGTACTTC.

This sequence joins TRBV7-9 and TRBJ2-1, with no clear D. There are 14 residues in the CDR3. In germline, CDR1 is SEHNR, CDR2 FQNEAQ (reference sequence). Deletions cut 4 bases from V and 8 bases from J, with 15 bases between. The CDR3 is CASSSPGGGHEQFF. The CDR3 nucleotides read TGTGCCAGCAGCTCCCCAGGTGGTGGCCATGAGCAGTTCTTC.

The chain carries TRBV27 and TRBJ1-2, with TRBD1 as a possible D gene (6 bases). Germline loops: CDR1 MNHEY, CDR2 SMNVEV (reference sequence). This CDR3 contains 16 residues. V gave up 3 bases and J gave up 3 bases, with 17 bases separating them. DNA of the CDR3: TGTGCCAGCAGTTTCCTACCAGGGGAGGGGTACTATGGCTACACCTTC. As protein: CASSFLPGEGYYGYTF.

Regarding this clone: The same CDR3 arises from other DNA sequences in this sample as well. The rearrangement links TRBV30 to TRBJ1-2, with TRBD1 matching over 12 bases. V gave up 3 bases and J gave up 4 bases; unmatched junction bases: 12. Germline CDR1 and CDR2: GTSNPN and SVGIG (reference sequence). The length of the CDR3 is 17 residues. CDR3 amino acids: CAWSVYGTGGAAYGYTF. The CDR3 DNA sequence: TGTGCCTGGAGCGTTTACGGGACAGGGGGCGCAGCCTATGGCTACACCTTC.

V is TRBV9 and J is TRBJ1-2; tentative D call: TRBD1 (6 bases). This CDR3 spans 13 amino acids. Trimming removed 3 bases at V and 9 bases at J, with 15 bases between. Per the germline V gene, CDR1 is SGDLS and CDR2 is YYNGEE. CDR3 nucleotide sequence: TGTGCCAGCAGCGGGGACACGGGAAGACGCTACACCTTC. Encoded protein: CASSGDTGRRYTF.

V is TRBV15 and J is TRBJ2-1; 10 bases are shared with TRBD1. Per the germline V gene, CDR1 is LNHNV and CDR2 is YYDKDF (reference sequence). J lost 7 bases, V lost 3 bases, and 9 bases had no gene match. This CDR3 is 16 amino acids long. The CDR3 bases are TGTGCCACCAGCAGTCGTTGGGACAGGGGTTCTAATGAGCAGTTCTTC. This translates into CATSSRWDRGSNEQFF. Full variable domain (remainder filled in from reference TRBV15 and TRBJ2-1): DAMVIQNPRYQVTQFGKPVTLSCSQTLNHNVMYWYQQKSSQAPKLLFHYYDKDFNNEADTPDNFQSRRPNTSFCFLDIRSPGLGDTAMYLCATSSRWDRGSNEQFFGPGTRLTVL.

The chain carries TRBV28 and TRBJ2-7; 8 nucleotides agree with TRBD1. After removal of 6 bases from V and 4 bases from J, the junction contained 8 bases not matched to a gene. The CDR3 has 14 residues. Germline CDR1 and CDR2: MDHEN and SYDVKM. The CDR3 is CASSRVQGAYEQYF. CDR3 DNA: TGTGCCAGCAGCCGGGTGCAGGGGGCTTACGAGCAGTACTTC.

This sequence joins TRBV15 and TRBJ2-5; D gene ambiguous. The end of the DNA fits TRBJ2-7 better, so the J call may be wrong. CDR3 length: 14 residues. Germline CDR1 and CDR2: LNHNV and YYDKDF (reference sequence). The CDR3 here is CATSIAPLTYEQYF. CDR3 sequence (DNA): TGTGCCACCAGCATAGCTCCATTAACCTACGAGCAGTACTTC.

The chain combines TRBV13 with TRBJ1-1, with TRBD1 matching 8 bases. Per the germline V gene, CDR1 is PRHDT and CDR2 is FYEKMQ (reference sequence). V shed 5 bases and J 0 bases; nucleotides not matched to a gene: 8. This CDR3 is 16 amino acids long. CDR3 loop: CASSHRTGRLNTEAFF. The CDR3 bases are TGTGCCAGCAGCCATAGGACAGGGAGGTTGAACACTGAAGCTTTCTTT. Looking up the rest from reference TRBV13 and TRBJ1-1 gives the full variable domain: AAGVIQSPRHLIKEKRETATLKCYPIPRHDTVYWYQQGPGQDPQFLISFYEKMQSDKGSIPDRFSAQQFSDYHSELNMSSLELGDSALYFCASSHRTGRLNTEAFFGQGTRLTVV.

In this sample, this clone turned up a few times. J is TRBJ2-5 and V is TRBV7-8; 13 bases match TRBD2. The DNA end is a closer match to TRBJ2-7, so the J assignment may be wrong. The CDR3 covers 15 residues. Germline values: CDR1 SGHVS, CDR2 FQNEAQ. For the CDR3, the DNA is TGTGCCAGCAGCATACTAGCGGGGGGGCCTTCCGAGCAGTACTTC. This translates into CASSILAGGPSEQYF.

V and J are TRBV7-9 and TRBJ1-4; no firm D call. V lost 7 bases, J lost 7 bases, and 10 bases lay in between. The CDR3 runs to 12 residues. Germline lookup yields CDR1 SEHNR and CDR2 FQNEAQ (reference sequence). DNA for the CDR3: TGTGCCAGCACCCCTGGCCGTGAAAAACTGTTTTTT. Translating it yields CASTPGREKLFF. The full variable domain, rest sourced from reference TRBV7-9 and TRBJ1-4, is DTGVSQNPRHKITKRGQNVTFRCDPISEHNRLYWYRQTLGQGPEFLTYFQNEAQLEKSRLLSDRFSAERPKGSFSTLEIQRTEQGDSAMYLCASTPGREKLFFGSGTQLSVL.

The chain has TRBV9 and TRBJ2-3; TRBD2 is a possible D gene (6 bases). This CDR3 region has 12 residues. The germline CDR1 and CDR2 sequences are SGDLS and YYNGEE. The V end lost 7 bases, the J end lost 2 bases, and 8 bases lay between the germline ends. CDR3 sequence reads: CASGGITDTQYF. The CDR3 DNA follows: TGTGCCAGCGGGGGGATCACAGATACGCAGTATTTT.

CDR3 residues: CASGRGLADYNEQFF. CDR3 bases: TGTGCTAGTGGCCGAGGACTAGCGGATTACAATGAGCAGTTCTTC. The V gene is TRBV12-5, the J gene TRBJ2-1; 10 nucleotides agree with TRBD2. Germline V gene sequence: CDR1 LGHNT, CDR2 FRNRAP. The CDR3 is 15 residues long. The J segment lost 4 bases and the V segment lost 6 bases, leaving 6 bases of the junction unmatched.

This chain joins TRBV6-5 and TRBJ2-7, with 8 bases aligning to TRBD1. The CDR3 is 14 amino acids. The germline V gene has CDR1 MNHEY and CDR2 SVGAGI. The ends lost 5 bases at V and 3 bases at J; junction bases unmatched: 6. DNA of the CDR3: TGTGCCAGCAGTGCCGGGACAGGCCGCTACGAGCAGTACTTC. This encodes CASSAGTGRYEQYF.

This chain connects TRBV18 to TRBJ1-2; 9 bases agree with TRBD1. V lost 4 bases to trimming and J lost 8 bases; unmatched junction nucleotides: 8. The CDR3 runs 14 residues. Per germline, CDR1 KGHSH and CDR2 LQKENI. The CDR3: CASSQTQGAGGYTF. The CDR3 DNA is TGTGCCAGCTCACAAACACAGGGGGCAGGAGGCTACACCTTC.

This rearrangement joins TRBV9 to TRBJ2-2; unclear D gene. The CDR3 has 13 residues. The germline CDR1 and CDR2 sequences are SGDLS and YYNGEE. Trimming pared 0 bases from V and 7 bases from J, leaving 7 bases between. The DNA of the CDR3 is TGTGCCAGCAGCGTAGTCCTAGGCGGGGAGCTGTTTTTT. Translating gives CASSVVLGGELFF.

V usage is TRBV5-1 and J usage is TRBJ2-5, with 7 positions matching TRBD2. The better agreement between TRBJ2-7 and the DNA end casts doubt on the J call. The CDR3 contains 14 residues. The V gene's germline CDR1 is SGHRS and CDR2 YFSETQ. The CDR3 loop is CASSLVGGDYEQYF. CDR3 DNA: TGCGCCAGCAGCTTGGTTGGGGGGGACTACGAGCAGTACTTC.

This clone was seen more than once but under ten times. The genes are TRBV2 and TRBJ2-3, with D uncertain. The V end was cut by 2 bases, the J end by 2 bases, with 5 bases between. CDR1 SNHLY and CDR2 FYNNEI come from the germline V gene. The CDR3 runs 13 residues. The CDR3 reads CASSEQITDTQYF. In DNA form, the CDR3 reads TGTGCCAGCAGTGAACAGATCACAGATACGCAGTATTTT.

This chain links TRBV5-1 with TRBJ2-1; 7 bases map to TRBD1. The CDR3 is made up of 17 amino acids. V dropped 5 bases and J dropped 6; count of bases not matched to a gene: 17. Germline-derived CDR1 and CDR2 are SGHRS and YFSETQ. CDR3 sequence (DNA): TGCGCCAGCAGGACAGGGACGAGGACCGCCTCGATCAATGAGCAGTTCTTC. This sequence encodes CASRTGTRTASINEQFF.

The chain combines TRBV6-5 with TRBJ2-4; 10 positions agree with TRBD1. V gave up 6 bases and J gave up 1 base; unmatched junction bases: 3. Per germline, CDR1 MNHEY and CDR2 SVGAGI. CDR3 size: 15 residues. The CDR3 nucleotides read TGTGCCAGCAGCTGGACAGGGGGGGCCAAAAACATTCAGTACTTC. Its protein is CASSWTGGAKNIQYF.

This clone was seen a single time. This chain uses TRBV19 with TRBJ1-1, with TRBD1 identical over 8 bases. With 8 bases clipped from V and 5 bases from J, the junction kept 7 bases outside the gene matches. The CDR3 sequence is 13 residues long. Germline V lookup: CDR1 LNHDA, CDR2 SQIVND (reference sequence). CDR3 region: CASDRGSWTEAFF. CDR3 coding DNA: TGTGCCAGTGACAGGGGAAGTTGGACTGAAGCTTTCTTT.

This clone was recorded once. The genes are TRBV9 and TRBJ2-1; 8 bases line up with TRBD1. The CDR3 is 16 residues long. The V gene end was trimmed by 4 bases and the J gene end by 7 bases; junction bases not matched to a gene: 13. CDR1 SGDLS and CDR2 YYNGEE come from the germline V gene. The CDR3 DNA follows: TGTGCCAGCAGCCCCCAGGGGGGACAGGCCGCGAATGAGCAGTTCTTC. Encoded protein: CASSPQGGQAANEQFF.